What follows is one T cell receptor (beta chain) and its context. Germline loops: CDR1 MNHEY, CDR2 SMNVEV (reference sequence). CDR3 length equals 14 residues. Trimming cost V 6 bases and J 6 bases, with 15 bases left between them. The Seattle patients joined while their infection was active and were tracked longitudinally afterward. In the authors' methods: Reference gene primer amplification gave estimated nucleated cell counts. The method was immunoSEQ multiplex PCR; TCRdb's version includes in-frame clones alone and lacks a portion of them. V and J calls and clone size are copied from that table; D and trimming were computed from the DNA. This table holds about 200,000 clones, approximately 90% found once. The sample is drawn from a study of blood T cell repertoires in COVID-19. In the study overall: PBMCs, B-cell-depleted T cells, or T cells were the source of the cDNA or gDNA that made up the material.

The sequenced sample was peripheral blood. This clonotype was sampled from a woman in her forties or fifties with COVID-19, enrolled during active disease. This rearrangement joins TRBV27 to TRBJ1-5; the D is unclear. The CDR3 region is CASSPLTPRQPQHF. In DNA, the CDR3 is TGTGCCAGCAGCCCCCTCACCCCGCGTCAGCCCCAGCATTTT.